Reported below is one TCR beta chain. Its antigen is currently unknown. The data were obtained in a study of T-cell memory formation after mild COVID-19. General study points: Within pre-infection memory, some responding clones were found, suggesting cross-reactive memory joined. Day 37-peaking second-wave clones had unconfirmed SARS-CoV-2 specificity. Contracting CD4+ clones lay largely in CM and EM, with CD8+ ones residing in EMRA.

TCRdb redid the calling of the 5' RACE reads with MiXCR, one entry per CDR3 protein. The sample has roughly 550,000 distinct CDR3 sequences, just over 20% seen once. The CDR3 totals 12 residues. Per germline, CDR1 SEHNR and CDR2 FQNEAQ (reference sequence). The ends were cut back, 0 bases at V and 11 bases at J, with 8 bases in the middle. Input material: PBMCs or a T cell subset sorted from them (not recorded which). The clonotype originates from an adult woman who had mild COVID-19 (a few samples of this study predate the infection). Cell type and time point are not known. V usage is TRBV7-9 and J usage is TRBJ2-4; D may be TRBD1 (6 bases). The CDR3 is CASSLADSLQYF. In DNA form, the CDR3 reads TGTGCCAGCAGCTTAGCGGACAGCCTTCAGTACTTC. Full variable domain (outside the CDR3, taken from reference TRBV7-9 and TRBJ2-4): DTGVSQNPRHKITKRGQNVTFRCDPISEHNRLYWYRQTLGQGPEFLTYFQNEAQLEKSRLLSDRFSAERPKGSFSTLEIQRTEQGDSAMYLCASSLADSLQYFGAGTRLSVL.